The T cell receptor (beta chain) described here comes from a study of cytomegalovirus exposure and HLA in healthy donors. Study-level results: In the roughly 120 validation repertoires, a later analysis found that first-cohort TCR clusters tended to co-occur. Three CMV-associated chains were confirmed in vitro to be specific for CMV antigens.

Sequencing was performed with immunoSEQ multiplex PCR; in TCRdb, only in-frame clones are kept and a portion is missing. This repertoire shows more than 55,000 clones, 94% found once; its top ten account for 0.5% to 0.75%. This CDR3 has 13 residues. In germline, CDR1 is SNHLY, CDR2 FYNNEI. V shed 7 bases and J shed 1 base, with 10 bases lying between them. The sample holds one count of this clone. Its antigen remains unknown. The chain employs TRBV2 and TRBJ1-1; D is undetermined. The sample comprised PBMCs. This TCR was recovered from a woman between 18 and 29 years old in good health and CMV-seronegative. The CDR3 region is CASNRERNTEAFF. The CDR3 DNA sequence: TGTGCCAGCAACAGAGAGAGGAACACTGAAGCTTTCTTT.